Detailed here is one T cell receptor (beta chain). Selected positively for CCR7 and CD45RO-negative, naive CD8 cells excluded terminally differentiated effector memory CD45RA+ cells. The sample is drawn from a study of shared clonotypes between healthy human individuals. CDR3 length: 16 amino acids. V lost 5 bases and J 5 bases, leaving 18 bases between the germline ends. Germline V gene lookup returns CDR1 SGHTA and CDR2 FQGTGA. Method: immunoSEQ multiplex PCR; TCRdb's copy keeps in-frame clones and lacks some. The sample includes under 1 million clones, about 96% of them seen just once. The chain recombines TRBV7-3 with TRBJ2-2; no definite D call. Sequenced input: naive CD8+ T cells sorted from blood. The receptor was derived from a man younger than 40 in good health. The CDR3 loop reads CASSTGVSVGTGELFF. In DNA, the CDR3 is TGTGCCAGCAGCACCGGCGTAAGCGTAGGAACCGGGGAGCTGTTTTTT.